Presented here are 20 T cell receptor beta chains from one specimen sequenced in a study of blood T cell repertoires in COVID-19. Using immunoSEQ multiplex PCR, the repertoire was profiled, and TCRdb retains in-frame clones only, with some absent. The table lists under 200,000 clones, more than 70% of them singletons, with around an eighth in the top ten. The sequencing sample was made of peripheral blood. The receptor set was obtained from a man younger than 35 with active or convalescent COVID-19.

The chain has TRBV7-2 and TRBJ2-3, with D perhaps matching TRBD1 (6 bases). CDR3 length: 16 residues. The V end was cut by 1 base, the J end by 3 bases, with 14 bases between. Germline values: CDR1 SGHTA, CDR2 FQGNSA. The CDR3 bases are TGTGCCAGCAGCTTAGATTCGAACAGGGTGACAGATACGCAGTATTTT. Its protein is CASSLDSNRVTDTQYF.

This clone was seen a few times. This chain joins TRBV7-6 and TRBJ1-3; D gene unclear. The CDR3 runs to 17 residues. V was cut by 2 bases and J by 0 bases, with 14 bases left in between. The V gene's germline CDR1 is SGHVS and CDR2 FNYEAQ. The CDR3 DNA sequence: TGTGCCAGCAGCTTAAGTTGGGCGCGAAGCTCTGGAAACACCATATATTTT. This translates into CASSLSWARSSGNTIYF.

The count of this clone is one. The genes are TRBV5-4 and TRBJ2-5; 10 bases map to TRBD2. Germline V gene sequence: CDR1 SGHNT, CDR2 YYREEE (reference sequence). Trimming at V came to 0 bases and at J to 1 base, leaving 3 bases not matched to a gene. This CDR3 has 16 amino acids. DNA for the CDR3: TGTGCCAGCAGCTTGGCCGGACTAGCGGCCCAAGAGACCCAGTACTTC. Its protein is CASSLAGLAAQETQYF.

This clone was found a few times. CDR3 DNA: TGTGCCTGGACCAGGGGACAGGGAAGCTCCTACAATGAGCAGTTCTTC. Translating it yields CAWTRGQGSSYNEQFF. The V and J genes are TRBV30 and TRBJ2-1; 9 bases align to TRBD1. The CDR3 is 16 amino acids. Germline V lookup: CDR1 GTSNPN, CDR2 SVGIG (reference sequence). With 4 bases clipped from V and 0 bases from J, the junction kept 7 bases outside the gene matches.

This clone was detected only a few times. The chain carries TRBV5-1 and TRBJ1-2; D unresolved. The CDR3 has 14 residues. V lost 2 bases to trimming and J lost 8 bases, with 16 bases between them. The germline V gene has CDR1 SGHRS and CDR2 YFSETQ. CDR3 protein: CASSFREGTGGYTF. The CDR3 DNA sequence: TGCGCCAGCAGCTTCCGTGAGGGAACTGGGGGCTACACCTTC.

The chain links TRBV7-2 to TRBJ2-7, with 7 nucleotides matching TRBD2. V gave up 5 bases and J gave up 0 bases; unmatched junction bases: 10. Germline CDR1 reads SGHTA; CDR2 reads FQGNSA. The CDR3 runs 16 residues. DNA of the CDR3: TGTGCCAGCAGCCCCCAAGGGGCGGGAGCCTCCTACGAGCAGTACTTC. This translates into CASSPQGAGASYEQYF.

The genes are TRBV2 and TRBJ1-4, with 8 bases identical to TRBD1. Trimming at V came to 4 bases and at J to 8 bases, leaving 9 bases not matched to a gene. The CDR3 is 15 residues long. Germline V gene data show CDR1 as SNHLY and CDR2 as FYNNEI. The chain's CDR3 is CASSAWQGASEKLFF. CDR3 in DNA: TGTGCCAGCAGTGCCTGGCAGGGGGCGTCGGAAAAACTGTTTTTT.

The V call is TRBV6-5, the J call TRBJ2-7; 10 bases agree with TRBD1. V was clipped by 2 bases and J by 7 bases; unmatched bases: 11. Germline lookup yields CDR1 MNHEY and CDR2 SVGAGI. CDR3 length: 16 amino acids. The CDR3 loop is CASSYGGGQGTSEQYF. The CDR3 coding sequence is TGTGCCAGCAGTTACGGGGGGGGACAGGGGACCTCGGAGCAGTACTTC.

The chain joins TRBV18 to TRBJ1-1, with 8 bases aligning to TRBD1. From germline, CDR1 is KGHSH and CDR2 LQKENI. This CDR3 is built from 13 residues. J was trimmed by 11 bases and V by 3 bases; bases with no gene match: 8. CDR3 region: CASSPDGQGEAFF. The CDR3 DNA sequence: TGTGCCAGCTCACCGGACGGACAGGGTGAGGCTTTCTTT.

The chain employs TRBV11-2 and TRBJ2-5, with 7 positions matching TRBD1. V was pared by 7 bases and J by 3 bases, with 11 bases of the junction left unmatched. The CDR3 is 15 amino acids. Germline loops: CDR1 SGHAT, CDR2 FQNNGV. The CDR3 sequence: CASTSTGSGKETQYF. The CDR3 coding sequence is TGTGCCAGCACCTCGACAGGGTCGGGCAAAGAGACCCAGTACTTC.

This rearrangement joins TRBV7-2 to TRBJ2-1; 14 bases agree with TRBD2. Germline V gene sequence: CDR1 SGHTA, CDR2 FQGNSA. V dropped 5 bases and J dropped 3; count of bases not matched to a gene: 6. The CDR3 contains 17 residues. The chain's CDR3 is CASSPPGLAGVYNEQFF. The CDR3 nucleotides read TGTGCCAGCAGCCCACCGGGACTAGCGGGAGTCTACAATGAGCAGTTCTTC.

This clone is a singleton in its sample. V is TRBV6-2 or TRBV6-3 and J is TRBJ1-1; D perhaps matches TRBD1 (5 bases). V gave up 3 bases and J gave up 0 bases, with 17 bases separating them. The CDR3 contains 17 residues. CDR1 and CDR2 from the germline V gene are MNHEY and SVGEGT. In nucleotides, the CDR3 is TGTGCCAGCAGTTATGCGGGACTGTCTCGCCTGAACACTGAAGCTTTCTTT. Its translation: CASSYAGLSRLNTEAFF.

The chain combines TRBV19 with TRBJ2-5, with 7 bases aligning to TRBD1. Germline-derived CDR1 and CDR2 are LNHDA and SQIVND (reference sequence). The CDR3 spans 15 residues. The V and J ends lost 4 bases and 3 bases, in that order; junction bases with no gene match: 8. The CDR3 spells CASSTTPTGKETQYF. CDR3 nucleotides: TGTGCCAGTAGTACAACCCCGACAGGGAAAGAGACCCAGTACTTC.

The chain joins TRBV18 to TRBJ1-1, with D unresolved. The V end was cut by 3 bases, the J end by 0 bases, with 11 bases between. Germline values: CDR1 KGHSH, CDR2 LQKENI. The CDR3 runs to 15 residues. The CDR3 DNA is TGTGCCAGCTCACCCAACGGTCTGTTGAACACTGAAGCTTTCTTT. Its protein is CASSPNGLLNTEAFF.

J is TRBJ1-6 and V is TRBV28, with 10 bases matching TRBD1. V shed 6 bases and J 13 bases; nucleotides not matched to a gene: 9. CDR1 and CDR2 from the germline V gene are MDHEN and SYDVKM. The CDR3 spans 14 residues. The CDR3: CASRQTGGAYPLHF. In nucleotides, the CDR3 is TGTGCCAGCAGACAGACAGGGGGCGCCTACCCCCTCCACTTT.

This clone was recorded a few times. This chain connects TRBV6-5 to TRBJ1-5, with 8 nucleotides matching TRBD1. The CDR3 has 14 residues. With V trimmed by 2 bases and J by 7 bases, 4 bases remained unmatched. Germline V gene lookup returns CDR1 MNHEY and CDR2 SVGAGI. CDR3 bases: TGTGCCAGCAGTTACACCGGACAGGGCCAGCCCCAGCATTTT. Its protein is CASSYTGQGQPQHF.

The chain combines TRBV18 with TRBJ1-5, with TRBD1 as a possible D gene (5 bases). Germline CDR1 reads KGHSH; CDR2 reads LQKENI. Trimming removed 1 base from V and 6 bases from J, with 16 bases in between. The CDR3 spans 16 residues. The CDR3 bases are TGTGCCAGCTCACCACAGGGGCAGGCAGTAGGTCAGCCCCAGCATTTT. Its translation: CASSPQGQAVGQPQHF.

The rearrangement joins TRBV3-1 (or the pseudogene TRBV3-2) to TRBJ2-3; possible D gene TRBD1, 6 bases. Germline CDR1 is LGHDT and CDR2 is YNNKEL (reference sequence). The CDR3 totals 16 residues. V dropped 0 bases and J dropped 0 bases, with 10 bases sitting between them. The CDR3 loop reads CASSQDLGHSTDTQYF. The DNA of the CDR3 is TGTGCCAGCAGCCAAGATCTGGGACATAGCACAGATACGCAGTATTTT.

This clone was found a few times. This sample includes further DNA sequences coding for the same CDR3. The V and J genes are TRBV18 and TRBJ1-5; 9 nucleotides line up with TRBD1. Germline V gene lookup returns CDR1 KGHSH and CDR2 LQKENI. The CDR3 totals 15 residues. V was clipped by 3 bases and J by 1 base; unmatched bases: 1. The CDR3, as DNA: TGTGCCAGCTCACCCGGGACAGGGAGCAATCAGCCCCAGCATTTT. Its translation is CASSPGTGSNQPQHF.

V usage is TRBV5-8 and J usage is TRBJ1-6; D may be TRBD1 (6 bases). CDR3 length: 14 residues. The germline gives CDR1 SGHTS, CDR2 YDEGEE. The V end was cut by 4 bases, the J end by 12 bases, with 17 bases between. This CDR3 is CASSPRGAPVPLHF. CDR3 in DNA: TGTGCCAGCAGCCCCAGGGGAGCCCCGGTACCCCTCCACTTT. The variable domain in full, with the rest retrieved from reference TRBV5-8 and TRBJ1-6, is EAGVTQSPTHLIKTRGQQATLRCSPISGHTSVYWYQQALGLGLQFLLWYDEGEERNRGNFPPRFSGRQFPNYSSELNVNALELEDSALYLCASSPRGAPVPLHFGNGTRLTVT.